These 6 T cell receptor beta chains were all obtained from the same sample, sequenced in a study of T cell responses to AZD1222 COVID-19 vaccine. Repertoires were generated with immunoSEQ multiplex PCR, while TCRdb's copy carries only in-frame clones and drops some. Of around 100,000 clones listed, around 87% are singletons. The sample consisted of peripheral blood, taken on day 0 of MenACWY control vaccination. The receptors were gathered from an adult in good health.

This chain uses TRBV6-2 or TRBV6-3 with TRBJ2-7; 10 bases line up with TRBD2. J was trimmed by 0 bases and V by 1 base; bases with no gene match: 15. The CDR3 totals 20 residues. CDR1 is MNHEY, CDR2 SVGEGT, per germline. CDR3 nucleotides: TGTGCCAGCAGTTACTTACCAGGGCATCCTGGGACTAGCGCCTCCTACGAGCAGTACTTC. Translated: CASSYLPGHPGTSASYEQYF.

The genes are TRBV18 and TRBJ1-4; D is possibly TRBD1 (5 bases). The germline V gene encodes CDR1 KGHSH and CDR2 LQKENI. CDR3 length equals 14 residues. V shed 3 bases and J shed 2 bases, with 7 bases lying between them. This CDR3 reads CASSPRGTNEKLFF. The CDR3 DNA sequence: TGTGCCAGCTCACCCCGGGGGACTAATGAAAAACTGTTTTTT.

This chain connects TRBV3-1 (or the pseudogene TRBV3-2) to TRBJ1-6; D may be TRBD1 (5 bases). CDR1 is LGHDT, CDR2 YNNKEL, per germline (reference sequence). V was clipped by 4 bases and J by 8 bases, with 12 bases between them. There are 14 residues in the CDR3. CDR3 DNA: TGTGCCAGCAGCCCCGGGACTGCAGATTCACCCCTCCACTTT. Translation: CASSPGTADSPLHF.

V gene TRBV6-2 or TRBV6-3 combines with J gene TRBJ2-7, with a weak D call TRBD1 (6 bases). Trimming took 5 bases from V and 5 from J, leaving 19 bases between them. This CDR3 has 15 amino acids. In germline, CDR1 is MNHEY, CDR2 SVGEGT. CDR3 nucleotides: TGTGCCAGCAGTACCCGGGACAACCGGGTTGACGAGCAGTACTTC. Protein: CASSTRDNRVDEQYF.

The table lists this clone with a count of one. J is TRBJ1-1 and V is TRBV28; the D gene is possibly TRBD1 (5 bases). The germline V gene has CDR1 MDHEN and CDR2 SYDVKM. The V end lost 5 bases, the J end lost 1 base, and 11 bases lay between the germline ends. This CDR3 spans 14 amino acids. The CDR3 reads CASSNGGGNTEAFF. The CDR3 coding sequence is TGTGCCAGCAGTAACGGTGGGGGGAACACTGAAGCTTTCTTT.

The chain is built from TRBV29-1 and TRBJ2-6; D may be TRBD1 (5 bases). This CDR3 spans 13 amino acids. Germline V gene data show CDR1 as SQVTM and CDR2 as ANQGSEA. CDR3 DNA: TGCAACCAGAAGGGGTCTGGGGCCAACGTCCTGACTTTC. Translating it yields CNQKGSGANVLTF.